The clone carrying this TCR beta chain appeared once. CDR1 LGHDT and CDR2 YNNKEL come from the germline V gene (reference sequence). Trimming stripped 6 bases from V and 5 bases from J, with 19 bases between. The CDR3 length is 15 residues. The data belong to a study of T-cell reconstitution after alpha-beta-depleted transplantation in children. TCRbeta library preparation incorporated unique molecular identifiers. TCRdb independently ran MiXCR on the PCR reads; one entry per CDR3 protein. The repertoire includes 70,000 to 95,000 distinct CDR3 sequences, about 14% of them detected once, and 15% to 20% sits in the top ten.

This clonotype was sampled from a male patient between 2 and 15 years old who had a stem cell transplant for acute lymphoblastic leukemia, so the T cells may come from the graft donor. The rearrangement uses TRBV3-1 and TRBJ1-2; a weak D match, TRBD1 (6 bases). The source material was PBMCs, mostly from graft donor cells, sampled 180 days after TCRalphabeta/CD19-depleted stem cell transplant. The chain's CDR3 is CASSLMSQGPYGYTF. The CDR3 coding sequence is TGTGCCAGCAGTCTTATGTCACAGGGCCCGTATGGCTACACCTTC.